Sequencing of this T cell receptor (beta chain) was carried out in a study of OX40 agonist ivuxolimab in advanced cancers. Study information: Ivuxolimab, an agonistic anti-OX40 (CD134) antibody, was given to patients.

Whole-study results and caveats: Nonresponders, in some cases, also had low normalized T-cell clonal expansion. Relatively little clonal expansion, among the lowest observed, appeared in partial responders at 0.1-3.0 mg/kg.

On this clone: What it recognizes is unknown.

Blood sampling took place at baseline, cycle 4 day 1, and cycle 7 day 1. Clones were read by immunoSEQ multiplex PCR, and TCRdb kept only the in-frame ones, dropping some. The sample includes around 67,000 clones, about 86% of them seen just once. This material consisted of CD4+ or CD8+ T cells sorted from blood, taken in a trial of the OX40 agonist ivuxolimab. This receptor was obtained from an adult with an advanced solid tumor such as melanoma, head and neck, liver or kidney cancer.

CDR3 in DNA: TGTGCCAGCAGCCGCGGGGCGGGGGCGCAGGATGGCTACACCTTC. Its translation is CASSRGAGAQDGYTF. The chain combines TRBV7-2 with TRBJ1-2, with D tentatively TRBD1 (6 bases). The CDR3 totals 15 residues. Germline V CDR1 and CDR2: SGHTA, FQGNSA. V was clipped by 5 bases and J by 6 bases, with 19 bases between them.